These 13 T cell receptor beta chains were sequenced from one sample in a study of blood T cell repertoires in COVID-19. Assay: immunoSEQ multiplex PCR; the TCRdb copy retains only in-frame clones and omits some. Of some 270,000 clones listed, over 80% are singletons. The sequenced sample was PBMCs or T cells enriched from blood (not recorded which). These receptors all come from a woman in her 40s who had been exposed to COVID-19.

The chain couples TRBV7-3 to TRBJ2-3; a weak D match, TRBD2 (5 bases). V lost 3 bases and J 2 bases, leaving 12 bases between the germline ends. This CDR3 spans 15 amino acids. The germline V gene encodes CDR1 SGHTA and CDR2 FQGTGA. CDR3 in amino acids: CASSLVSGSTDTQYF. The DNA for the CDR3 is TGTGCCAGCAGCTTGGTTTCGGGGTCCACAGATACGCAGTATTTT.

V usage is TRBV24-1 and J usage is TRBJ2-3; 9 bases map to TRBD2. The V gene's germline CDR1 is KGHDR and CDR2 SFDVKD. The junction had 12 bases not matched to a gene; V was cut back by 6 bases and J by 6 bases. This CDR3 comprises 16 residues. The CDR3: CATSPNTGLAGDTQYF. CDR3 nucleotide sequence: TGTGCCACCAGTCCCAATACCGGGCTAGCGGGGGATACGCAGTATTTT.

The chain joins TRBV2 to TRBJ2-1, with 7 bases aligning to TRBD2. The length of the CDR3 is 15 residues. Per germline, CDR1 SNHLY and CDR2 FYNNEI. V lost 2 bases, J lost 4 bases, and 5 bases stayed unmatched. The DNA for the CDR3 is TGTGCCAGCAGTGAAAGCGGCGGGAGATACAATGAGCAGTTCTTC. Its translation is CASSESGGRYNEQFF. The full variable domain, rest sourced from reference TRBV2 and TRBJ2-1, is EPEVTQTPSHQVTQMGQEVILRCVPISNHLYFYWYRQILGQKVEFLVSFYNNEISEKSEIFDDQFSVERPDGSNFTLKIRSTKLEDSAMYFCASSESGGRYNEQFFGPGTRLTVL.

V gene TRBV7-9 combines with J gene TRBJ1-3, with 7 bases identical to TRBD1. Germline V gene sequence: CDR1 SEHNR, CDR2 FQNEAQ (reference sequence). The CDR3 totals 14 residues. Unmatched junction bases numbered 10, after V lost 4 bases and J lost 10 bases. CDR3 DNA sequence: TGTGCCAGCAGCTGGGGACAGCCGGACGGTACCATATATTTT. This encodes CASSWGQPDGTIYF.

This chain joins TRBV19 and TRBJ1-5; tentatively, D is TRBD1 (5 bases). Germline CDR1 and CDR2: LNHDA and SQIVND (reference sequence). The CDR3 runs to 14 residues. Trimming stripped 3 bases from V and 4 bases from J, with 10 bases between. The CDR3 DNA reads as TGTGCCAGTAGTATCAGTTCAGGGAATCAGCCCCAGCATTTT. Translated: CASSISSGNQPQHF.

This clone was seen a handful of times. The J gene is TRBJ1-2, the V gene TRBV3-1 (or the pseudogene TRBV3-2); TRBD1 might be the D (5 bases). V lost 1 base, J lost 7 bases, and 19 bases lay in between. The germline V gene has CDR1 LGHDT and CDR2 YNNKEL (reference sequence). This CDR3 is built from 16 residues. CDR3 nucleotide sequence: TGTGCCAGCAGCCAAGCCGTCGGGCGGGGCCTTGCTGGCTACACCTTC. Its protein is CASSQAVGRGLAGYTF.

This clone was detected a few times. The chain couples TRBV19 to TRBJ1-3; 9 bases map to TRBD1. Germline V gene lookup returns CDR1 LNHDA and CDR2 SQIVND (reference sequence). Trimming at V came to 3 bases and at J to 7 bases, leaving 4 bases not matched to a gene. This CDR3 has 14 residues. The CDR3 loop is CASSIGTGKNTIYF. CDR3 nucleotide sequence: TGTGCCAGTAGTATCGGGACAGGGAAGAACACCATATATTTT.

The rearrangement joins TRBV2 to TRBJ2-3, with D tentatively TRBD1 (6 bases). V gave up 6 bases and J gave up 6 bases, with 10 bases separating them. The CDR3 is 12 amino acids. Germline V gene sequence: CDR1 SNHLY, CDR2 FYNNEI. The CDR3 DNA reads TGTGCCAGCAGCAGTACAGGGGATACGCAGTATTTT. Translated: CASSSTGDTQYF. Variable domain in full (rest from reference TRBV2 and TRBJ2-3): EPEVTQTPSHQVTQMGQEVILRCVPISNHLYFYWYRQILGQKVEFLVSFYNNEISEKSEIFDDQFSVERPDGSNFTLKIRSTKLEDSAMYFCASSSTGDTQYFGPGTRLTVL.

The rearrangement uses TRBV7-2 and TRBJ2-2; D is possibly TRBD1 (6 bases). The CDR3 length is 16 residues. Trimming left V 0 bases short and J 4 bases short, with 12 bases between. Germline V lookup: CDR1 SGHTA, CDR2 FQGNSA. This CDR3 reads CASSLAGTGRTGELFF. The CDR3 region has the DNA TGTGCCAGCAGCTTAGCGGGAACAGGGCGCACCGGGGAGCTGTTTTTT.

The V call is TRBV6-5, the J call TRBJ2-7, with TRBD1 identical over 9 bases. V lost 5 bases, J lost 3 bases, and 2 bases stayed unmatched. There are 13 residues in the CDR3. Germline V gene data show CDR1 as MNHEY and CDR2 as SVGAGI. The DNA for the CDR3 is TGTGCCAGCAGTAGGGACAGGGACTACGAGCAGTACGTC. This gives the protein CASSRDRDYEQYV.

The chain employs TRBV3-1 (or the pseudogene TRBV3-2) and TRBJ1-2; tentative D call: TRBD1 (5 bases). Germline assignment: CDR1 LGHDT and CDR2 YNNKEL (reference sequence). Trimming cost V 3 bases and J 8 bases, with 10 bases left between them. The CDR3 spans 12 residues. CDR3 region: CASSQQGLGYTF. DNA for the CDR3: TGTGCCAGCAGCCAGCAGGGTTTAGGCTACACCTTC.

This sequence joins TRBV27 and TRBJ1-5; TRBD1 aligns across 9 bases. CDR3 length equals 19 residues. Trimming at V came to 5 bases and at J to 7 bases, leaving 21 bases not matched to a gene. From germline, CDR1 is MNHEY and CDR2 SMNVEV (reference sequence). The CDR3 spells CASSLSFTTGTGIVQPQHF. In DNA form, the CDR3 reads TGTGCCAGCAGTCTCTCCTTTACCACTGGGACAGGGATTGTACAGCCCCAGCATTTT.

The CDR3 here is CASRLTGGYNQPQHF. In DNA form, the CDR3 reads TGTGCCAGCAGGCTCACAGGGGGGTACAATCAGCCCCAGCATTTT. The chain joins TRBV27 to TRBJ1-5; 8 positions agree with TRBD1. The CDR3 sequence is 15 residues long. Germline CDR1 is MNHEY and CDR2 is SMNVEV (reference sequence). J gave up 3 bases and V 6 bases, and 7 bases lay outside the gene matches.